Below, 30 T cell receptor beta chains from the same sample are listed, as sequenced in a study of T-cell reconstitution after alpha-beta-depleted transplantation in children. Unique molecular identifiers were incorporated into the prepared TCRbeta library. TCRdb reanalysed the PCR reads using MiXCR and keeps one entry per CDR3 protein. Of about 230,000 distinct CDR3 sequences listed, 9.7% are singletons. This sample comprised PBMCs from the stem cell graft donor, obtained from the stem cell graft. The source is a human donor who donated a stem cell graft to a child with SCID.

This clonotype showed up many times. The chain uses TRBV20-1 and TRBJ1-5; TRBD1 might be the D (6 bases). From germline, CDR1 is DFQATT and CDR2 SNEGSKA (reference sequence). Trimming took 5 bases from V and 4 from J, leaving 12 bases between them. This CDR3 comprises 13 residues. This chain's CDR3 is CSAQITGNQPQHF. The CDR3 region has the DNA TGCAGTGCTCAGATAACAGGGAATCAGCCCCAGCATTTT.

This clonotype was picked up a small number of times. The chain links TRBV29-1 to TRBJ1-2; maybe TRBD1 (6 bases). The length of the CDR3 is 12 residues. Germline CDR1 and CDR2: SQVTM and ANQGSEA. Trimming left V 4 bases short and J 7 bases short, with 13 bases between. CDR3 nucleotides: TGCAGCGTTGTGGTGCCAGGGGTTGGCTACACCTTC. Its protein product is CSVVVPGVGYTF.

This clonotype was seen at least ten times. CDR3 nucleotides: TGCAGTGCCACCTCCATAAGCGGGGGAAGCCAAGAGACCCAGTACTTC. Residues: CSATSISGGSQETQYF. The chain links TRBV20-1 to TRBJ2-5, with 8 positions matching TRBD2. Losses at the gene ends were 6 bases for V and 1 base for J; bases not matched to a gene: 13. CDR3 size: 16 residues. The germline CDR1 and CDR2 sequences are DFQATT and SNEGSKA (reference sequence).

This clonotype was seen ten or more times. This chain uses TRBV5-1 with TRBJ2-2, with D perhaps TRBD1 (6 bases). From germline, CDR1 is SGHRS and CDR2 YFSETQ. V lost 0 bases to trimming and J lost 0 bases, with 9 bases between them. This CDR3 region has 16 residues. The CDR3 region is CASSLVSGANTGELFF. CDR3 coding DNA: TGCGCCAGCAGCTTGGTGTCAGGGGCGAACACCGGGGAGCTGTTTTTT.

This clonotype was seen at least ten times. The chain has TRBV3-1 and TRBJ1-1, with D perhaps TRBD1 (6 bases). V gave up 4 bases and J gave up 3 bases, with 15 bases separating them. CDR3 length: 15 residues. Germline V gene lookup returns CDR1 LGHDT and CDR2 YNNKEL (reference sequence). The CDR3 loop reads CASSLSDSSHTEAFF. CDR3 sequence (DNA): TGTGCCAGCAGCCTTTCGGACAGTTCGCACACTGAAGCTTTCTTT.

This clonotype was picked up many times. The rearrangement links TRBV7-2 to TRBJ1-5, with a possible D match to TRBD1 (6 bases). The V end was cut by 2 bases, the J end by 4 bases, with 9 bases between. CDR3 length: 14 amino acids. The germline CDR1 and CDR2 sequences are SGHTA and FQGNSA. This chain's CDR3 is CASSLYRENQPQHF. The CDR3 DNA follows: TGTGCCAGCAGCTTATACAGGGAAAATCAGCCCCAGCATTTT.

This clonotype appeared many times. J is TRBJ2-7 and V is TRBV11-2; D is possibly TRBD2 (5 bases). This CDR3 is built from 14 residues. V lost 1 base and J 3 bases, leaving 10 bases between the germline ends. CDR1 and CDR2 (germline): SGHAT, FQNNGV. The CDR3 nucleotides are TGTGCCAGCAGCTTAGTCGTGGGGAGCTACGAGCAGTACTTC. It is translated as CASSLVVGSYEQYF.

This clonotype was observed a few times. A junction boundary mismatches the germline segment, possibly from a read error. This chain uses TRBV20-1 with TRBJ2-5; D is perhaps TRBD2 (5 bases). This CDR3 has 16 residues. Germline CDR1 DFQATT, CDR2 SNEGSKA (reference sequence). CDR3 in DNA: TGCTGTGCTAGAGATCCGGCAAAATTGGAGGAGGAGACCCAGTACTTC. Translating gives CCARDPAKLEEETQYF.

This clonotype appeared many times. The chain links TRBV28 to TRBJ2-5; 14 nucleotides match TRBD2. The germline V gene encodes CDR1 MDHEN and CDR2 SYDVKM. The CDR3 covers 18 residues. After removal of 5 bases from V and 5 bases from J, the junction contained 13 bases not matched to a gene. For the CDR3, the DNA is TGTGCCAGCAGTCCGCCCTGGACTAGCGGGGGGATTGATGAGACCCAGTACTTC. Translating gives CASSPPWTSGGIDETQYF.

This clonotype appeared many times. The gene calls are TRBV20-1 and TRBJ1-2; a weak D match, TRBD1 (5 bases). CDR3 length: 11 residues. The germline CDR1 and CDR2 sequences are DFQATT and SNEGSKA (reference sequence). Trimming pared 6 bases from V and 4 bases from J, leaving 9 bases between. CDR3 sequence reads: CSADTGYGYTF. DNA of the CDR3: TGCAGTGCCGACACAGGCTATGGCTACACCTTC.

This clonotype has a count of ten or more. The CDR3 DNA follows: TGTGCCAGCAGCTTCACCCAGTTCCTATTCTTC. As protein: CASSFTQFLFF. The chain combines TRBV7-2 with TRBJ2-1; no clear D. The germline CDR1 and CDR2 sequences are SGHTA and FQGNSA. This CDR3 region has 11 residues. Trimming removed 3 bases from V and 16 bases from J, with 13 bases in between. Together with reference TRBV7-2 and TRBJ2-1, the CDR3 gives the full variable domain: GAGVSQSPSNKVTEKGKDVELRCDPISGHTALYWYRQSLGQGLEFLIYFQGNSAPDKSGLPSDRFSAERTGGSVSTLTIQRTQQEDSAVYLCASSFTQFLFFGPGTRLTVL.

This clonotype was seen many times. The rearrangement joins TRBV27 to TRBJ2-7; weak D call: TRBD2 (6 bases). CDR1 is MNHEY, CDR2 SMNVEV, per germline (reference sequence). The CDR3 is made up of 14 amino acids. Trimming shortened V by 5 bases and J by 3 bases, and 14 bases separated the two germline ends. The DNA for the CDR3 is TGTGCCAGCAGTCCCGCGCGGGGCGGCTACGAGCAGTACTTC. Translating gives CASSPARGGYEQYF.

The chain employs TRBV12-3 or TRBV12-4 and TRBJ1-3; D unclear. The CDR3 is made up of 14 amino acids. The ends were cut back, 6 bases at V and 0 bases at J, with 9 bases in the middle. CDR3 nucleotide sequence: TGTGCCAGCAGGGGCTTCGGCTCTGGAAACACCATATATTTT. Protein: CASRGFGSGNTIYF.

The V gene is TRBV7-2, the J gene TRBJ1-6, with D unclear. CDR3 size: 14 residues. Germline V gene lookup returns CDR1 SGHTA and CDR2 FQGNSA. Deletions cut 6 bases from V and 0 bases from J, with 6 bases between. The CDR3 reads CASSRSSYNSPLHF. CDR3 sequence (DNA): TGTGCCAGCAGTCGCAGCTCCTATAATTCACCCCTCCACTTT.

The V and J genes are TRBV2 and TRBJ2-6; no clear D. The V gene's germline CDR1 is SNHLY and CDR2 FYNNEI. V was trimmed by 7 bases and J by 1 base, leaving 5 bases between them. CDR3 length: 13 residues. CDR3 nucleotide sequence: TGTGCCAGCAAGGTATCTGGGGCCAACGTCCTGACTTTC. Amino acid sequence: CASKVSGANVLTF.

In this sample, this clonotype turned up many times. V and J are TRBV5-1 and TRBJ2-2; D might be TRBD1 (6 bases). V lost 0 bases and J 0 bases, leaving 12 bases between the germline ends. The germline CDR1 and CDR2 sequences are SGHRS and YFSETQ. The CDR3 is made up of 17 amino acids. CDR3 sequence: CASSLGAQGANTGELFF. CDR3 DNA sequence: TGCGCCAGCAGCTTGGGGGCACAGGGCGCGAACACCGGGGAGCTGTTTTTT.

CDR3 coding DNA: TGCGCCAGCAGCCAAGACCCGAGGCACCCTTCCTATGGCTACACCTTC. Amino acids: CASSQDPRHPSYGYTF. The chain combines TRBV4-3 with TRBJ1-2; D uncertain. The germline CDR1 and CDR2 sequences are LGHNA and YSLEER. The CDR3 extends over 16 amino acids. The germline V and J ends were trimmed by 0 bases and 4 bases, with 15 bases remaining between them.

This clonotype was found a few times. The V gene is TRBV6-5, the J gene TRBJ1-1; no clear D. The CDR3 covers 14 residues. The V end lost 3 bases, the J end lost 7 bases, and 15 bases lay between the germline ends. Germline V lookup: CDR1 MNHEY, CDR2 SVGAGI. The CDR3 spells CASSYGHRKFEAFF. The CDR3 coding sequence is TGTGCCAGCAGTTATGGGCATAGGAAGTTTGAAGCTTTCTTT.

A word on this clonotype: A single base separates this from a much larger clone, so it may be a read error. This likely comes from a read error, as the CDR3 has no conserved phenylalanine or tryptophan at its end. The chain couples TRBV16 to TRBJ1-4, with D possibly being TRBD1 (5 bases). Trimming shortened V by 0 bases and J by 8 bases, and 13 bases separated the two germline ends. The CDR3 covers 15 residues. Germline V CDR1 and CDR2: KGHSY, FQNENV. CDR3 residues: CASSQSRQGGEKLFS. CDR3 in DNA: TGTGCCAGCAGCCAATCAAGGCAGGGAGGCGAAAAACTGTTTTCT.

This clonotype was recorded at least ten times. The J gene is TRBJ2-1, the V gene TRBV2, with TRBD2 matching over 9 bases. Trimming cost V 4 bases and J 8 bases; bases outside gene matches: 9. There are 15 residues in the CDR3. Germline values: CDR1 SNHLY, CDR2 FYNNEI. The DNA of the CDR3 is TGTGCCAGCAGTGCGACTAGCGGTATCGTAGATGAGCAGTTCTTC. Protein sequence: CASSATSGIVDEQFF.

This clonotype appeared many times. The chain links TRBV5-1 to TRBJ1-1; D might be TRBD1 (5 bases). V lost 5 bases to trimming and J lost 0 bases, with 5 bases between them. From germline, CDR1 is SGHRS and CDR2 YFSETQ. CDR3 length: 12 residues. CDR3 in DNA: TGCGCCAGCAGGGGGGTGAACACTGAAGCTTTCTTT. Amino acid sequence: CASRGVNTEAFF.

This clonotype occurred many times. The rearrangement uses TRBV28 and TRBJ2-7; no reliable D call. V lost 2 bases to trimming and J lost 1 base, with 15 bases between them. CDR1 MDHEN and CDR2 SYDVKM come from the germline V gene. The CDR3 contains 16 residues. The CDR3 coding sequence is TGTGCCAGCAGTTTAGGTAGGCGACTGGCATCCTACGAGCAGTACTTC. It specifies CASSLGRRLASYEQYF.

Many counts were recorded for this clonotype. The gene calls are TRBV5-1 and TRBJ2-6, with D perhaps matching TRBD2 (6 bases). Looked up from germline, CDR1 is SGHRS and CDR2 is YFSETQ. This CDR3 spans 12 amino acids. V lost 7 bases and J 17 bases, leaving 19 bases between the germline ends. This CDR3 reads CASGPGGETVTF. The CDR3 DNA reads TGCGCCAGCGGCCCTGGAGGGGAAACAGTGACTTTC.

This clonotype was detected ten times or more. CDR3 nucleotides: TGTGCCACCAGCAGAACAGCCGCGACAGGGAAAGGGGAGTCCTATGGCTACACCTTC. It specifies CATSRTAATGKGESYGYTF. V gene TRBV15 combines with J gene TRBJ1-2, with TRBD1 matching 7 bases. CDR1 is LNHNV and CDR2 is YYDKDF in the germline V gene (reference sequence). The ends lost 2 bases at V and 4 bases at J; junction bases unmatched: 19. The CDR3 sequence is 19 residues long.

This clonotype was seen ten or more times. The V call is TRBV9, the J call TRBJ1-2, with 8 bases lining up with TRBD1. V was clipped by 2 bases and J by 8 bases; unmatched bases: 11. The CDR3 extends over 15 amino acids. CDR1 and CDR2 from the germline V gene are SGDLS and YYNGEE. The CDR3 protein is CASSVLSTGVVGYTF. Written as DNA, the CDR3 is TGTGCCAGCAGCGTCCTCTCGACAGGGGTCGTGGGCTACACCTTC.

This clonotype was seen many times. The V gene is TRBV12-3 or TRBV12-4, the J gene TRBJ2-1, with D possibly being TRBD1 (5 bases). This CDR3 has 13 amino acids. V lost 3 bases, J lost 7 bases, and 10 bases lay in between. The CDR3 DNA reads TGTGCCAGCAGTTTCTACTCAGGGAATGAGCAGTTCTTC. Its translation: CASSFYSGNEQFF.

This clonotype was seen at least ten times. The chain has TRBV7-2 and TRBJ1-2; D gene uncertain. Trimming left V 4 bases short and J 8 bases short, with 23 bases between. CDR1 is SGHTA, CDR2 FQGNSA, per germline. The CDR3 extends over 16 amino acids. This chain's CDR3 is CASSYRLEDPTRGYTF. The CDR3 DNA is TGTGCCAGCAGCTACCGCTTAGAGGATCCGACTAGGGGCTACACCTTC.

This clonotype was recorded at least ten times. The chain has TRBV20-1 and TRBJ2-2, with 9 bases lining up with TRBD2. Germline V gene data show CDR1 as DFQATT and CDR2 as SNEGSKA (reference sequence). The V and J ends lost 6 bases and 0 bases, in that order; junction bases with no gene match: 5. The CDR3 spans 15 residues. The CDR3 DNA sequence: TGCAGTGCCCTTAGCGGGGGACCGAACACCGGGGAGCTGTTTTTT. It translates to CSALSGGPNTGELFF.

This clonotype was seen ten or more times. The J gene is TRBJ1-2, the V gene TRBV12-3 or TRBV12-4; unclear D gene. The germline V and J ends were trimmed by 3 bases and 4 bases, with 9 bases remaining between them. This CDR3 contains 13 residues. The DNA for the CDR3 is TGTGCCAGCAGTTTGGAACAGAGCTATGGCTACACCTTC. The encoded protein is CASSLEQSYGYTF.

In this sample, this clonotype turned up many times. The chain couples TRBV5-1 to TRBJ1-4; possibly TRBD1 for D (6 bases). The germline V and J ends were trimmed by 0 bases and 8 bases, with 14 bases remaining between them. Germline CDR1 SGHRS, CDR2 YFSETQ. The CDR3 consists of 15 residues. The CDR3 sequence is CASSLEGGIREKLFF. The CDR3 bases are TGCGCCAGCAGCTTGGAAGGGGGGATCCGCGAAAAACTGTTTTTT. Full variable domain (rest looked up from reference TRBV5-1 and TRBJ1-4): KAGVTQTPRYLIKTRGQQVTLSCSPISGHRSVSWYQQTPGQGLQFLFEYFSETQRNKGNFPGRFSGRQFSNSRSEMNVSTLELGDSALYLCASSLEGGIREKLFFGSGTQLSVL.